What follows are 32 T cell receptor beta chains derived from one specimen sequenced in a study of T cell clones after liver transplantation. Only in-frame clones appear in the TCRdb table, and some are missing; sequencing was by immunoSEQ multiplex PCR. The sample lists some 80,000 clones, around 80% occurring once. The material was CD4+ T cells from blood, obtained about 50 months after liver transplant. Receptor source: a human patient who received a liver transplant. Part of the T cells may come from the graft donor.

This sequence joins TRBV28 and TRBJ1-3, with D uncertain. Germline-derived CDR1 and CDR2 are MDHEN and SYDVKM. The CDR3 length is 18 residues. V lost 6 bases and J lost 3, with 24 bases in between. CDR3 in DNA: TGTGCCAGCAGGCTAAGGGTTGATGGCGGGTTCTTTGGAAACACCATATATTTT. Translation gives CASRLRVDGGFFGNTIYF.

The rearrangement links TRBV7-6 to TRBJ2-1; D is undetermined. This CDR3 comprises 15 residues. The ends were cut back, 1 base at V and 4 bases at J, with 11 bases in the middle. CDR1 SGHVS and CDR2 FNYEAQ come from the germline V gene. DNA of the CDR3: TGTGCCAGCAGCTTAGGAGAGTCCGTATACAATGAGCAGTTCTTC. Its protein product is CASSLGESVYNEQFF.

This chain uses TRBV28 with TRBJ1-2; 9 positions match TRBD1. Trimming removed 6 bases from V and 5 bases from J; junction bases left unmatched: 7. CDR1 MDHEN and CDR2 SYDVKM come from the germline V gene. This CDR3 is built from 14 residues. This CDR3 reads CASRETGGGYGYTF. CDR3 in DNA: TGTGCCAGCAGGGAGACAGGGGGTGGTTATGGCTACACCTTC.

V and J are TRBV19 and TRBJ1-6, with a weak D call TRBD1 (6 bases). There are 16 residues in the CDR3. Germline CDR1 and CDR2: LNHDA and SQIVND (reference sequence). The V and J ends lost 3 bases and 10 bases respectively, with 19 bases between them. CDR3: CASSMGLWGLGSPLHF. In nucleotides, the CDR3 is TGTGCCAGTAGTATGGGACTGTGGGGGCTGGGGTCACCCCTCCACTTT.

The chain is built from TRBV2 and TRBJ1-4, with 7 bases that match TRBD1. V lost 8 bases to trimming and J lost 0 bases; unmatched junction nucleotides: 9. The germline V gene has CDR1 SNHLY and CDR2 FYNNEI. This CDR3 has 16 residues. The CDR3 nucleotides are TGTGCCAGCCGGCGGGACAGCTATGCAACTAATGAAAAACTGTTTTTT. The encoded protein is CASRRDSYATNEKLFF.

This chain joins TRBV19 and TRBJ2-3, with D perhaps matching TRBD1 or TRBD2 (5 bases each). Trimming took off 4 bases at V and 0 bases at J, with 14 bases between the two ends. This CDR3 is built from 16 residues. In germline, CDR1 is LNHDA, CDR2 SQIVND (reference sequence). The CDR3 protein is CASSTRQTTSTDTQYF. For the CDR3, the DNA is TGTGCCAGTAGTACCCGACAGACTACTAGCACAGATACGCAGTATTTT.

This clone was counted a few times. The chain has TRBV29-1 and TRBJ1-1, with no clear D. The germline gives CDR1 SQVTM, CDR2 ANQGSEA. Trimming took 8 bases from V and 0 from J, leaving 10 bases between them. The CDR3 spans 12 residues. The CDR3 region is CSPRPLNTEAFF. The CDR3 region has the DNA TGCAGCCCGCGGCCCTTGAACACTGAAGCTTTCTTT.

The chain recombines TRBV30 with TRBJ1-5; 7 positions match TRBD1. The germline V gene encodes CDR1 GTSNPN and CDR2 SVGIG (reference sequence). The CDR3 spans 14 residues. After removal of 2 bases from V and 5 bases from J, the junction contained 6 bases not matched to a gene. The DNA of the CDR3 is TGTGCCTGGAGTCGTGGACAGGTCCATCAGCCCCAGCATTTT. It specifies CAWSRGQVHQPQHF.

The V and J genes are TRBV19 and TRBJ1-3, with TRBD1 matching over 9 bases. V was pared by 2 bases and J by 1 base, with 9 bases of the junction left unmatched. The CDR3 runs to 18 residues. CDR1 and CDR2 from the germline V gene are LNHDA and SQIVND (reference sequence). Here the CDR3 reads CASSIPVTGGVSGNTIYF. As DNA, the CDR3 is TGTGCCAGTAGTATACCCGTAACAGGGGGCGTTTCTGGAAACACCATATATTTT.

This clone was picked up a small number of times. The CDR3: CASRQEGRYGYTF. Written as DNA, the CDR3 is TGTGCCAGCAGACAGGAGGGGCGTTATGGCTACACCTTC. The J gene is TRBJ1-2, the V gene TRBV7-2, with D possibly being TRBD1 (5 bases). CDR3 length: 13 residues. The germline V and J ends were trimmed by 6 bases and 5 bases, with 13 bases remaining between them. Germline V lookup: CDR1 SGHTA, CDR2 FQGNSA.

CDR3 loop: CASTPTGHEYTDTQYF. CDR3 nucleotide sequence: TGTGCCAGTACGCCCACAGGCCACGAATACACAGATACGCAGTATTTT. The gene calls are TRBV19 and TRBJ2-3, with D maybe TRBD1 (5 bases). Germline CDR1 LNHDA, CDR2 SQIVND (reference sequence). V lost 7 bases and J 2 bases, leaving 19 bases between the germline ends. The CDR3 extends over 16 amino acids.

The chain has TRBV25-1 and TRBJ1-5; D is uncertain. V was trimmed by 4 bases and J by 0 bases, leaving 4 bases between them. The CDR3 loop spans 13 amino acids. CDR1 is MGHDK and CDR2 is SYGVNS in the germline V gene. The CDR3 is CASSVNSNQPQHF. The CDR3 region has the DNA TGTGCCAGCAGTGTAAATAGCAATCAGCCCCAGCATTTT.

A few counts support this clone. The chain has TRBV5-1 and TRBJ1-2; D is perhaps TRBD1 (5 bases). The CDR3 spans 13 residues. Germline CDR1 reads SGHRS; CDR2 reads YFSETQ. Trimming removed 0 bases at V and 7 bases at J, with 10 bases between. CDR3 protein: CASSLVGGRGYTF. The CDR3 bases are TGCGCCAGCAGCTTGGTCGGGGGTCGTGGCTACACCTTC.

The gene calls are TRBV6-1 and TRBJ1-3; D is ambiguous. This CDR3 comprises 16 residues. Trimming shortened V by 2 bases and J by 2 bases, and 13 bases separated the two germline ends. Germline V gene lookup returns CDR1 MNHNS and CDR2 SASEGT. The CDR3, as DNA: TGTGCCAGCAGTGAACGACGAGTCGGGGCTGGAAACACCATATATTTT. This sequence encodes CASSERRVGAGNTIYF.

This chain uses TRBV2 with TRBJ2-7; no clear D gene. V was trimmed by 1 base and J by 3 bases, leaving 4 bases between them. Germline V gene sequence: CDR1 SNHLY, CDR2 FYNNEI. This CDR3 has 12 residues. In DNA, the CDR3 is TGTGCCAGCAGTGAAGGGCTCTACGAGCAGTACTTC. Protein sequence: CASSEGLYEQYF.

The rearrangement uses TRBV7-9 and TRBJ1-2, with a weak D call TRBD1 (5 bases). The CDR3 spans 14 residues. The germline V and J ends were trimmed by 1 base and 4 bases, with 10 bases remaining between them. Germline V gene lookup returns CDR1 SEHNR and CDR2 FQNEAQ (reference sequence). CDR3 protein: CASSLEQAAYGYTF. In nucleotides, the CDR3 is TGTGCCAGCAGCTTAGAACAGGCGGCCTATGGCTACACCTTC.

CDR3 nucleotides: TGTGCCAGCGGGACCCGGACAGGGTTCACAGATACGCAGTATTTT. This encodes CASGTRTGFTDTQYF. The V call is TRBV27, the J call TRBJ2-3; 8 positions match TRBD1. The junction had 9 bases not matched to a gene; V was cut back by 8 bases and J by 2 bases. CDR1 and CDR2 from the germline V gene are MNHEY and SMNVEV (reference sequence). The CDR3 is 15 amino acids.

V gene TRBV7-6 combines with J gene TRBJ2-7; TRBD2 agrees at 8 bases. This CDR3 is built from 15 residues. CDR1 and CDR2 (germline): SGHVS, FNYEAQ. The ends lost 3 bases at V and 3 bases at J; junction bases unmatched: 7. Written as DNA, the CDR3 is TGTGCCAGCAGCTTCTCCAGCGGGAGACTCTACGAGCAGTACTTC. Translating gives CASSFSSGRLYEQYF.

DNA of the CDR3: TGTGCCAGCAGCAGGGGAGTGGACGGGGAGACCCAGTACTTC. Its protein product is CASSRGVDGETQYF. The V gene is TRBV6-5, the J gene TRBJ2-5; D may be TRBD1 (6 bases). CDR1 MNHEY and CDR2 SVGAGI come from the germline V gene. V lost 6 bases and J 5 bases, leaving 16 bases between the germline ends. This CDR3 is 14 amino acids long.

The J gene is TRBJ2-7, the V gene TRBV2; TRBD2 might be the D (5 bases). The CDR3 consists of 14 residues. Trimming left V 6 bases short and J 2 bases short, with 14 bases between. Germline assignment: CDR1 SNHLY and CDR2 FYNNEI. The CDR3 region has the DNA TGTGCCAGCAGACGCTCGGGGTTAGCCTACGAGCAGTACTTC. Encoded protein: CASRRSGLAYEQYF. The full variable domain, completed using reference TRBV2 and TRBJ2-7, is EPEVTQTPSHQVTQMGQEVILRCVPISNHLYFYWYRQILGQKVEFLVSFYNNEISEKSEIFDDQFSVERPDGSNFTLKIRSTKLEDSAMYFCASRRSGLAYEQYFGPGTRLTVT.

DNA of the CDR3: TGTGCCAGCAGTTTAACAGTAGACACTGAAGCTTTCTTT. This codes for CASSLTVDTEAFF. The genes are TRBV6-6 and TRBJ1-1; D gene ambiguous. Germline CDR1 and CDR2: MNHNY and SVGAGI (reference sequence). The ends were cut back, 4 bases at V and 3 bases at J, with 9 bases in the middle. This CDR3 contains 13 residues.

The chain has TRBV6-4 and TRBJ2-1, with D perhaps TRBD2 (6 bases). The CDR3 contains 17 residues. Germline V gene sequence: CDR1 MRHNA, CDR2 SNTAGT. Trimming removed 5 bases at V and 1 base at J, with 18 bases between. CDR3 sequence reads: CASSPGLQALSYNEQFF. As DNA, the CDR3 is TGTGCCAGCAGTCCGGGACTCCAGGCCTTATCCTACAATGAGCAGTTCTTC.

V usage is TRBV5-1 and J usage is TRBJ2-1; D remains ambiguous. The CDR3 has 15 amino acids. Germline lookup yields CDR1 SGHRS and CDR2 YFSETQ. Trimming took 0 bases from V and 8 from J, leaving 15 bases between them. CDR3 loop: CASSLGGNIADEQFF. The CDR3 coding sequence is TGCGCCAGCAGCTTGGGCGGTAACATAGCCGATGAGCAGTTCTTC.

The V and J genes are TRBV6-1 and TRBJ1-1, with 7 positions matching TRBD1. The V and J ends lost 6 bases and 5 bases, in that order; junction bases with no gene match: 9. This CDR3 is built from 14 residues. CDR1 is MNHNS, CDR2 SASEGT, per germline. CDR3 coding DNA: TGTGCCAGCAGGCCAGGGGGGGCGGGAACTGAAGCTTTCTTT. This sequence encodes CASRPGGAGTEAFF.

The J gene is TRBJ2-3, the V gene TRBV7-9; unclear D gene. The germline gives CDR1 SEHNR, CDR2 FQNEAQ (reference sequence). V lost 4 bases and J 12 bases, leaving 17 bases between the germline ends. The CDR3 length is 13 residues. The CDR3 bases are TGTGCCAGCAGCTCTCTAGAAATCGCTCTACAGTATTTT. Translated: CASSSLEIALQYF.

CDR3 protein: CARSRDRSGNTIYF. The CDR3 DNA reads TGTGCCAGAAGCCGAGATCGCTCTGGAAACACCATATATTTT. The chain uses TRBV5-3 and TRBJ1-3; D gene unclear. Being an ORF, TRBV5-3 has a function that is uncertain. V was cut by 4 bases and J by 0 bases, with 8 bases left in between. The CDR3 has 14 amino acids.

Only a few counts were recorded for this clone. This chain's CDR3 is CASSLSTETGELFF. The CDR3 coding sequence is TGCGCCAGCAGCTTAAGTACGGAGACCGGGGAGCTGTTTTTT. V gene TRBV5-1 combines with J gene TRBJ2-2; D is unclear. CDR1 is SGHRS, CDR2 YFSETQ, per germline. Trimming took 2 bases from V and 5 from J, leaving 10 bases between them. The CDR3 sequence is 14 residues long.

This rearrangement joins TRBV7-2 to TRBJ1-6, with a tentative D call TRBD1 (6 bases). Germline assignment: CDR1 SGHTA and CDR2 FQGNSA. The length of the CDR3 is 15 residues. V gave up 7 bases and J gave up 6 bases, with 16 bases separating them. DNA of the CDR3: TGTGCCAGCAACCCGGGGGGCAGGGGTAATTCACCCCTCCACTTT. Translating it yields CASNPGGRGNSPLHF.

The rearrangement links TRBV28 to TRBJ2-5; 9 positions agree with TRBD1. The CDR3 totals 15 residues. Germline-derived CDR1 and CDR2 are MDHEN and SYDVKM. V was clipped by 7 bases and J by 3 bases; unmatched bases: 9. For the CDR3, the DNA is TGTGCCAGCACTACACTCCGGGACAGGGAAGAGACCCAGTACTTC. Protein sequence: CASTTLRDREETQYF.

The genes are TRBV19 and TRBJ2-5, with D unclear. Deletions cut 7 bases from V and 5 bases from J, with 20 bases between. Germline V lookup: CDR1 LNHDA, CDR2 SQIVND (reference sequence). The CDR3 covers 15 residues. The CDR3 sequence: CASKDGGPSRETQYF. The CDR3 DNA sequence: TGTGCCAGTAAGGACGGTGGGCCCTCACGGGAGACCCAGTACTTC.

CDR3 region: CASSSKQYTEAFF. The DNA of the CDR3 is TGTGCCAGCAGCTCGAAACAGTACACTGAAGCTTTCTTT. V usage is TRBV7-2 and J usage is TRBJ1-1; D remains unclear. The germline V and J ends were trimmed by 4 bases and 3 bases, with 9 bases remaining between them. The germline V gene has CDR1 SGHTA and CDR2 FQGNSA. CDR3 length equals 13 residues. Full variable domain (remainder filled in from reference TRBV7-2 and TRBJ1-1): GAGVSQSPSNKVTEKGKDVELRCDPISGHTALYWYRQSLGQGLEFLIYFQGNSAPDKSGLPSDRFSAERTGGSVSTLTIQRTQQEDSAVYLCASSSKQYTEAFFGQGTRLTVV.

This rearrangement joins TRBV19 to TRBJ1-2; a weak D match, TRBD1 (6 bases). Between the trimmed V and J ends, which lost 5 bases and 4 bases, there was a span of 14 bases. Germline CDR1 reads LNHDA; CDR2 reads SQIVND (reference sequence). The CDR3 consists of 14 residues. The CDR3 DNA follows: TGTGCCAGTAGTCTTTGGGGGGCGAGCTATGGCTACACCTTC. It yields the protein CASSLWGASYGYTF.